This entry lists 7 T cell receptor beta chains sequenced from one sample in a study of regulatory T cells in long-lasting Graves disease. Time point of the sample: newly diagnosed GD, antithyroid drugs for less than 3 months. RNA extracted from PBMCs served as the sequencing template. HTBI primers from iRepertoire and Arm-PCR of CDR3 regions yielded the TCR beta libraries. TCRdb re-called the multiplex PCR reads through MiXCR, storing one row per CDR3 protein. The table includes around 450,000 distinct CDR3 sequences, approximately 16% detected once. Separately, the same data were catalogued under a study of T cells in Graves' hyperthyroidism and ophthalmopathy.

The sample consisted of peripheral blood mononuclear cells (PBMCs), taken at new diagnosis, from a patient treated with antithyroid drugs. These receptor sequences come from a woman between 40 and 55 years old with Graves disease.

The rearrangement links TRBV19 to TRBJ2-2, with 8 bases lining up with TRBD2. Germline loops: CDR1 LNHDA, CDR2 SQIVND (reference sequence). The CDR3 length is 16 residues. Trimming at V came to 7 bases and at J to 1 base, leaving 8 bases not matched to a gene. CDR3 protein: CASNPTSGVNTGELFF. The CDR3, as DNA: TGTGCCAGTAATCCCACTAGCGGAGTGAACACCGGGGAGCTGTTTTTT. Looking up the rest from reference TRBV19 and TRBJ2-2 gives the full variable domain: DGGITQSPKYLFRKEGQNVTLSCEQNLNHDAMYWYRQDPGQGLRLIYYSQIVNDFQKGDIAEGYSVSREKKESFPLTVTSAQKNPTAFYLCASNPTSGVNTGELFFGEGSRLTVL.

The rearrangement joins TRBV29-1 to TRBJ2-3, with a weak D call TRBD2 (5 bases). Germline values: CDR1 SQVTM, CDR2 ANQGSEA. There are 16 residues in the CDR3. The V end was cut by 4 bases, the J end by 0 bases, with 17 bases between. CDR3 nucleotide sequence: TGCAGCGTTGGCCAGGCGCGCGGGCTGAGCACAGATACGCAGTATTTT. This translates into CSVGQARGLSTDTQYF.

Many counts were recorded for this clonotype. The chain employs TRBV6-2 or TRBV6-3 and TRBJ1-1, with D uncertain. Germline loops: CDR1 MNHEY, CDR2 SVGEGT. This CDR3 comprises 13 residues. V was pared by 2 bases and J by 0 bases, with 4 bases between. CDR3 amino acids: CASSYILNTEAFF. Written as DNA, the CDR3 is TGTGCCAGCAGTTACATCCTGAACACTGAAGCTTTCTTT.

In this sample, this clonotype turned up many times. The J gene is TRBJ1-5, the V gene TRBV2, with a possible D match to TRBD1 (5 bases). Per the germline V gene, CDR1 is SNHLY and CDR2 is FYNNEI. The CDR3 length is 15 residues. Trimming shortened V by 4 bases and J by 5 bases, and 15 bases separated the two germline ends. The CDR3 protein is CASSGGGRSYQPQHF. As DNA, the CDR3 is TGTGCCAGCAGTGGCGGGGGAAGGTCGTATCAGCCCCAGCATTTT.

The gene calls are TRBV29-1 and TRBJ2-1; 7 bases align to TRBD2. The V and J ends lost 4 bases and 6 bases, in that order; junction bases with no gene match: 9. Germline V lookup: CDR1 SQVTM, CDR2 ANQGSEA. This CDR3 is built from 14 residues. The CDR3 DNA reads as TGCAGCGTTGTAGGGACTACCGTCCGCAATGAGCAGTTCTTC. Translating gives CSVVGTTVRNEQFF.

This clonotype came up many times. The genes are TRBV11-2 and TRBJ1-2; TRBD1 agrees at 7 bases. V was clipped by 6 bases and J by 4 bases; unmatched bases: 2. The CDR3 totals 12 residues. Per the germline V gene, CDR1 is SGHAT and CDR2 is FQNNGV. Here the CDR3 DNA reads TGTGCCAGCAGTCGGGACAGCTATGGCTACACCTTC. It encodes CASSRDSYGYTF.

This clonotype was recorded at least ten times. V and J are TRBV10-3 and TRBJ2-1; 7 positions agree with TRBD2. Losses at the gene ends were 10 bases for V and 5 bases for J; bases not matched to a gene: 23. Germline CDR1 and CDR2: ENHRY and SYGVKD. The CDR3 spans 18 residues. Here the CDR3 reads CASTGRLAPGLTNNEQFF. CDR3 coding DNA: TGTGCCAGTACCGGGAGGCTTGCTCCGGGACTAACTAACAATGAGCAGTTCTTC.